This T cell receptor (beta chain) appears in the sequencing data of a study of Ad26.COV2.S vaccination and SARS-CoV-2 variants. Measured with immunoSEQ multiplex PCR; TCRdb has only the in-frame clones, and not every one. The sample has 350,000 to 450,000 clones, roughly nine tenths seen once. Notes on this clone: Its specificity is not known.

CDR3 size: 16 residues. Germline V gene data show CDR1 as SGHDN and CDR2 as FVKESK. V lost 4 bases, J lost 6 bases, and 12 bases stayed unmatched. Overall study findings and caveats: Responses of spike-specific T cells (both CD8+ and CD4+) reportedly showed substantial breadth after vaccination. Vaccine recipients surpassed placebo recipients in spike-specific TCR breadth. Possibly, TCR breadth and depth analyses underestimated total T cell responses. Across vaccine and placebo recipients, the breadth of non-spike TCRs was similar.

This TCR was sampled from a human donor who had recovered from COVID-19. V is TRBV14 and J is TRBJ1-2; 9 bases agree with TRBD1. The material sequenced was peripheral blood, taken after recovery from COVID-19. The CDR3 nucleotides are TGTGCCAGCAGCCTGGGACAGGGCTTCATCCAGGATGGCTACACCTTC. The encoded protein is CASSLGQGFIQDGYTF.